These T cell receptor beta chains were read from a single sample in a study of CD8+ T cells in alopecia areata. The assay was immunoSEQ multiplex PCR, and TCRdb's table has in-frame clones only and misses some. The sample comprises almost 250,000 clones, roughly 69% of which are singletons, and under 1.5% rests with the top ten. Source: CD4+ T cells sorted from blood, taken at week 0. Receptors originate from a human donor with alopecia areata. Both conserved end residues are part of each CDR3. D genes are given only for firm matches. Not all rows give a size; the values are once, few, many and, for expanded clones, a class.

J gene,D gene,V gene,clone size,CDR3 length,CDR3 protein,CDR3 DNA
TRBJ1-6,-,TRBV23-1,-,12,CASTGVGSPLHF,TGCGCCAGCACGGGAGTGGGTTCACCCCTCCACTTT
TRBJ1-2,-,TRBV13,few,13,CASRFAGTLVFTF,TGTGCCAGCAGATTTGCCGGGACCCTCGTCTTCACCTTC
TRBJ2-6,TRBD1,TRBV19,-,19,CASSISSGQGTSGANVLTF,TGTGCCAGTAGTATCTCAAGCGGACAGGGGACTTCTGGGGCCAACGTCCTGACTTTC
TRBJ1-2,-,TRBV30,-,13,CAWSRLQNYGYTF,TGTGCCTGGAGCCGGTTACAGAACTATGGCTACACCTTC
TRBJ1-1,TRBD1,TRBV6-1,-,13,CASSIGTGGAAFF,TGTGCCAGCAGCATCGGGACAGGGGGCGCAGCTTTCTTT
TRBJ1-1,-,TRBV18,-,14,CASSYDTLNTEAFF,TGTGCCAGCTCTTACGACACCTTGAACACTGAAGCTTTCTTT
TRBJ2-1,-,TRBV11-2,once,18,CASSLDTVYRSSYNEQFF,TGTGCCAGCAGCTTAGATACGGTCTACAGGTCATCCTACAATGAGCAGTTCTTC
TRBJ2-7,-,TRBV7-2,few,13,CASSAGGIYEQYF,TGTGCCAGCAGCGCGGGTGGGATCTACGAGCAGTACTTC
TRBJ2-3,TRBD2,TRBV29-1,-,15,CSAGSWGGSTDTQYF,TGCAGCGCCGGGAGTTGGGGGGGTAGCACAGATACGCAGTATTTT
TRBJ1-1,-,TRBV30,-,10,CAGLDGEAFF,TGTGCCGGTTTGGACGGTGAAGCTTTCTTT
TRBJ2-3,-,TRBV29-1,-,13,CSAGLAHTDTQYF,TGCAGCGCGGGACTTGCACACACAGATACGCAGTATTTT